Shown below are 18 T cell receptor beta chains from a single sample sequenced in a study of blood T cells in healthy people across ages. Through a sample-barcoded 5' primer and a J-beta primer mix, a second PCR was run for roughly 7 to 12 cycles. In TCRdb, the 5' RACE reads were re-called with MiXCR into one record per CDR3 protein. This sample has some 850,000 distinct CDR3 sequences, with more than 25% found just once. This sample also appeared in a second study, on T cells of mothers and their children.

Sequenced: blood. These receptors all stem from a boy between 5 and 17 years old in good health.

This clonotype was counted only a few times. The chain uses TRBV20-1 and TRBJ2-7; D assignment may be TRBD1 or TRBD2 (5 bases each). V shed 6 bases and J shed 7 bases, with 16 bases lying between them. The CDR3 covers 12 residues. Germline loops: CDR1 DFQATT, CDR2 SNEGSKA (reference sequence). The CDR3 loop reads CSAPGEGIEQYF. DNA of the CDR3: TGCAGTGCCCCCGGAGAGGGGATAGAGCAGTACTTC.

This CDR3 reads CASSERGGQVPNSPLHF. DNA for the CDR3: TGTGCCAGCAGCGAACGAGGGGGGCAGGTGCCAAATTCACCCCTCCACTTT. The V gene is TRBV7-9, the J gene TRBJ1-6; maybe TRBD1 (6 bases). The V gene lost 5 bases and the J gene lost 7 bases, with 21 bases spanning the gap. Germline V gives CDR1 SEHNR, CDR2 FQNEAQ (reference sequence). The length of the CDR3 is 17 residues.

In its sample, this clonotype was seen a few times. In DNA form, the CDR3 reads TGTGCCAGCAGCGCGGACAGGGGGCGGCGGGAGACCCAGTACTTC. Its translation is CASSADRGRRETQYF. The V call is TRBV3-1, the J call TRBJ2-5; 11 nucleotides line up with TRBD1. From germline, CDR1 is LGHDT and CDR2 YNNKEL (reference sequence). The trim removed 5 bases at V and 5 bases at J, leaving 7 bases unmatched. The CDR3 totals 15 residues.

This CDR3 is CASSFTLGEQYF. The CDR3 DNA follows: TGTGCCAGCAGTTTCACTCTCGGCGAGCAGTACTTC. This chain uses TRBV27 with TRBJ2-7; no definite D call. The CDR3 contains 12 residues. From germline, CDR1 is MNHEY and CDR2 SMNVEV (reference sequence). V lost 3 bases to trimming and J lost 6 bases, with 9 bases between them.

This chain joins TRBV2 and TRBJ1-4; a weak D match, TRBD1 (6 bases). CDR3 length: 16 amino acids. The V gene's germline CDR1 is SNHLY and CDR2 FYNNEI. The V gene lost 6 bases and the J gene lost 8 bases, with 22 bases spanning the gap. The CDR3 here is CASRLGRGTPLEKLFF. For the CDR3, the DNA is TGTGCCAGCAGGCTGGGTCGGGGGACACCCTTGGAAAAACTGTTTTTT.

Only a few counts were recorded for this clonotype. The gene calls are TRBV6-5 and TRBJ2-5; D is uncertain. The DNA end is more similar to TRBJ2-1, so the J call may be wrong. This CDR3 is 11 amino acids long. The germline gives CDR1 MNHEY, CDR2 SVGAGI. CDR3 loop: CASSYSREQFF. The CDR3 DNA reads TGTGCCAGCAGTTACTCGAGGGAGCAGTTCTTC.

This clonotype showed up just a few times. V and J are TRBV14 and TRBJ1-1; possible D gene TRBD1, 5 bases. V was shortened by 4 bases and J by 4 bases, with 16 bases between the two germline ends. From germline, CDR1 is SGHDN and CDR2 FVKESK. The CDR3 spans 15 residues. The CDR3 DNA sequence: TGTGCCAGCAGCCCCCCAGGACAATTGCTCACTGAAGCTTTCTTT. Its protein product is CASSPPGQLLTEAFF. Drawing the rest from reference TRBV14 and TRBJ1-1, the complete variable domain is EAGVTQFPSHSVIEKGQTVTLRCDPISGHDNLYWYRRVMGKEIKFLLHFVKESKQDESGMPNNRFLAERTGGTYSTLKVQPAELEDSGVYFCASSPPGQLLTEAFFGQGTRLTVV.

This clonotype turned up a few times. This chain uses TRBV6-6 with TRBJ2-2, with 12 positions matching TRBD1. This CDR3 comprises 15 residues. The germline V gene has CDR1 MNHNY and CDR2 SVGAGI (reference sequence). V shed 2 bases and J 6 bases; nucleotides not matched to a gene: 1. Here the CDR3 reads CASSYGTGGSGELFF. CDR3 sequence (DNA): TGTGCCAGCAGTTACGGGACAGGGGGCTCCGGGGAGCTGTTTTTT.

This clonotype was counted a few times. The gene calls are TRBV7-2 and TRBJ2-5; the match to TRBD1 covers 7 bases. V shed 4 bases, J shed 7 bases, and the junction held 6 bases outside the gene matches. Germline V CDR1 and CDR2: SGHTA, FQGNSA. The CDR3 is 13 amino acids. The DNA of the CDR3 is TGTGCCAGCAGCTCGACAGGGTCTCGGACCCAGTACTTC. Protein product: CASSSTGSRTQYF. Combining the CDR3 with reference TRBV7-2 and TRBJ2-5 gives the whole variable domain GAGVSQSPSNKVTEKGKDVELRCDPISGHTALYWYRQSLGQGLEFLIYFQGNSAPDKSGLPSDRFSAERTGGSVSTLTIQRTQQEDSAVYLCASSSTGSRTQYFGPGTRLLVL.

The chain is built from TRBV29-1 and TRBJ1-3; D is undetermined. Germline V gene lookup returns CDR1 SQVTM and CDR2 ANQGSEA. The V gene lost 4 bases and the J gene lost 4 bases, with 5 bases spanning the gap. The CDR3 loop spans 11 amino acids. The DNA for the CDR3 is TGCAGCGTTGGCGGGGGAAACACCATATATTTT. This encodes CSVGGGNTIYF.

A few counts support this clonotype. The chain links TRBV29-1 to TRBJ2-5; 7 bases map to TRBD2. CDR3 length equals 12 residues. Germline CDR1 reads SQVTM; CDR2 reads ANQGSEA. With V trimmed by 7 bases and J by 5 bases, 7 bases remained unmatched. The CDR3 spells CSAGLGDETQYF. CDR3 sequence (DNA): TGCAGCGCTGGACTAGGAGATGAGACCCAGTACTTC.

The chain uses TRBV20-1 and TRBJ1-1; D is unclear. Trimming removed 5 bases at V and 1 base at J, with 11 bases between. Germline V CDR1 and CDR2: DFQATT, SNEGSKA (reference sequence). CDR3 length equals 13 residues. Here the CDR3 DNA reads TGCAGTGCTCGCAGTGCACGGAACACTGAAGCTTTCTTT. It encodes CSARSARNTEAFF.

This rearrangement joins TRBV6-5 to TRBJ2-2; TRBD2 is a possible D gene (6 bases). Trimming left V 2 bases short and J 7 bases short, with 14 bases between. This CDR3 has 15 amino acids. Germline CDR1 and CDR2: MNHEY and SVGAGI. CDR3 in DNA: TGTGCCAGCAGTTACGCGGGGAACAGGCACGGGGAGCTGTTTTTT. Its translation is CASSYAGNRHGELFF.

The V call is TRBV15, the J call TRBJ1-4; TRBD1 matches at 7 bases. This CDR3 has 15 residues. Germline-derived CDR1 and CDR2 are LNHNV and YYDKDF (reference sequence). The ends lost 6 bases at V and 7 bases at J; junction bases unmatched: 11. CDR3 nucleotide sequence: TGTGCCACCAGAAGCGCCGGGACAGTGCCTGAAAAACTGTTTTTT. Translation gives CATRSAGTVPEKLFF. The full variable domain, with the rest looked up from reference TRBV15 and TRBJ1-4, is DAMVIQNPRYQVTQFGKPVTLSCSQTLNHNVMYWYQQKSSQAPKLLFHYYDKDFNNEADTPDNFQSRRPNTSFCFLDIRSPGLGDTAMYLCATRSAGTVPEKLFFGSGTQLSVL.

CDR3 nucleotide sequence: TGTGCCAGCACTAATCTTCGCGACAGGGGAGGGACCTATAATTCACCCCTCCACTTT. Encoded protein: CASTNLRDRGGTYNSPLHF. The gene calls are TRBV7-2 and TRBJ1-6, with 8 bases aligning to TRBD1. The V and J ends lost 7 bases and 2 bases, in that order; junction bases with no gene match: 16. Germline loops: CDR1 SGHTA, CDR2 FQGNSA. The CDR3 contains 19 residues.

The rearrangement uses TRBV12-3 or TRBV12-4 and TRBJ2-5; 11 bases are a match to TRBD2. This CDR3 comprises 14 residues. With 6 bases clipped from V and 4 bases from J, the junction kept 4 bases outside the gene matches. CDR3 residues: CASRLAGAGETQYF. The CDR3 DNA is TGTGCCAGCAGACTAGCGGGGGCCGGAGAGACCCAGTACTTC.

The rearrangement links TRBV28 to TRBJ2-7, with 8 bases identical to TRBD1. Germline assignment: CDR1 MDHEN and CDR2 SYDVKM. V dropped 10 bases and J dropped 2; count of bases not matched to a gene: 7. This CDR3 contains 13 residues. The CDR3 DNA sequence: TGTGCCACCCGACAGGGGAGGACCTACGAGCAGTACTTC. It encodes CATRQGRTYEQYF.

The genes are TRBV7-3 and TRBJ2-1, with D possibly TRBD2 on 6 matching bases. This CDR3 has 17 residues. The V end was cut by 5 bases, the J end by 6 bases, with 23 bases between. From germline, CDR1 is SGHTA and CDR2 FQGTGA. CDR3 nucleotide sequence: TGTGCCAGCAGCCTACGACTAGTACGGCTAGGGAGCAATGAGCAGTTCTTC. Its protein product is CASSLRLVRLGSNEQFF.